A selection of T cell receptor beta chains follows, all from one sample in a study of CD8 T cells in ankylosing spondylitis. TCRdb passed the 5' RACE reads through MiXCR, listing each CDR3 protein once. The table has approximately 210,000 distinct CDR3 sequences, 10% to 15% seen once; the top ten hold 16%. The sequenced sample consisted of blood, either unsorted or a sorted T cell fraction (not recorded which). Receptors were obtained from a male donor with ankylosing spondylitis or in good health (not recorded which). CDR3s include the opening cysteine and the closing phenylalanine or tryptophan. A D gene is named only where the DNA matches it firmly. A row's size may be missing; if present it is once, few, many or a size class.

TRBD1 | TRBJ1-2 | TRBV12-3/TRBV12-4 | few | TGTGCCAGCAGTTTCGGCTTGACAGGGATCGATGGCTACACCTTC | CASSFGLTGIDGYTF
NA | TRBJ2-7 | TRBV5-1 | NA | TGCGCCAGCAGCTTGGTGCCCGAAGAGTTCTCCTACGAGCAGTACTTC | CASSLVPEEFSYEQYF
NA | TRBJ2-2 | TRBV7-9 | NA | TGTGCCAGCAGCTCCTTGACATTCCCCGGGGAGCTGTTTTTT | CASSSLTFPGELFF
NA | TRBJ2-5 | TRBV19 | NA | TGTGCCACCAGAGGACAGAGCCAAGAGACCCAGTACTTC | CATRGQSQETQYF
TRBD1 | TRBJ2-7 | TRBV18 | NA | TGTGCCAGCTCAACCACCCCGGGACAGATTTACGAGCAGTACTTC | CASSTTPGQIYEQYF
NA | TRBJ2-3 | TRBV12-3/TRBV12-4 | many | TGTGCCAGCAGTCCTTACACTCCTAGCACAGATACGCAGTATTTT | CASSPYTPSTDTQYF
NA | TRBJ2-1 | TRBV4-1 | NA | TGCGCCAGCTCCCCCGCCCCGCGAGGTGAGCAGTTCTTC | CASSPAPRGEQFF
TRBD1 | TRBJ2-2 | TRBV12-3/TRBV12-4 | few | TGTGCCAGCACCCCGGGACAGTTCACCGGGGAGCTGTTTTTT | CASTPGQFTGELFF
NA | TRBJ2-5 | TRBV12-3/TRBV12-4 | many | TGTGCCAGCCCAGAGACCCAGTACTTC | CASPETQYF
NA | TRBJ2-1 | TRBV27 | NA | TGTGCCAGCAGTTTATCGCCAGCAGGTGAGCAGTTCTTC | CASSLSPAGEQFF
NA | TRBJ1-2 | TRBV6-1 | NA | TGTGCCAGCACTGGACTCGGGGGGCTTTACTATGGCTACACCTTC | CASTGLGGLYYGYTF
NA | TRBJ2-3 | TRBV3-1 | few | TGTGCCAGCAGCCAAGATATAGGGGGAGCCAGCACAGATACGCAGTATTTT | CASSQDIGGASTDTQYF
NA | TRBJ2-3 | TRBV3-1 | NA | TGTGCCAGCAGCCAAGGAGGGGGGGAAGATACGCAGTATTTT | CASSQGGGEDTQYF
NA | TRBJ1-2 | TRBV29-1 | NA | TGCAGCGTTGAAGATTGGGGGGTCCATGGCTACACCTTC | CSVEDWGVHGYTF
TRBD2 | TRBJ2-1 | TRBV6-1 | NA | TGTGCCAGCAGTGCACAAGTGACTAGCGGGAGTAGCAATGAGCAGTTCTTC | CASSAQVTSGSSNEQFF
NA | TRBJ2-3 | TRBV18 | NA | TGTGCCAGCTCACTTACTACCCCTACGCTAAGCACAGATACGCAGTATTTT | CASSLTTPTLSTDTQYF
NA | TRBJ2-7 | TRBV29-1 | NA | TGCAGCGTTGTGCTAGCCGGCTCCTACGAGCAGTACTTC | CSVVLAGSYEQYF
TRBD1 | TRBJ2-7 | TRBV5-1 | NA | TGCGCCAGCAGCTTGGGGGGACAGGGGGCCTGGAGCGAGCAGTACTTC | CASSLGGQGAWSEQYF
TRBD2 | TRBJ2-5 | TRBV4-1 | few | TGCGCCAGCAGCCAAGTAGCGGGAGGCTATGAGACCCAGTACTTC | CASSQVAGGYETQYF
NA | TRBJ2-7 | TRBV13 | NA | TGTGCCAGCAGCGATAGATATGGGGTATACGAGCAGTACTTC | CASSDRYGVYEQYF